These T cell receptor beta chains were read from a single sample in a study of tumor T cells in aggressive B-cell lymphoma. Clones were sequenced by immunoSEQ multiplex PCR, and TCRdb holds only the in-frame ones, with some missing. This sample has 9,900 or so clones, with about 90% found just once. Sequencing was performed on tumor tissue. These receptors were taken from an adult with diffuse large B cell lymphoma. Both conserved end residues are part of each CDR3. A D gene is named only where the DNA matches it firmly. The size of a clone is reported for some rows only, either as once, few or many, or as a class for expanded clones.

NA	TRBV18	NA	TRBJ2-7	CASSPADYEQYF	TGTGCCAGCTCACCCGCAGACTACGAGCAGTACTTC
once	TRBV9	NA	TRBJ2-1	CASSVHPSYNEQFF	TGTGCCAGCAGCGTCCACCCCAGTTACAATGAGCAGTTCTTC
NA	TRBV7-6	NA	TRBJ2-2	CASSRTGTGELFF	TGTGCCAGCAGTCGTACCGGGACCGGGGAGCTGTTTTTT
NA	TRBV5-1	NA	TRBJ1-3	CASSLAGGSGNTIYF	TGCGCCAGCAGCTTGGCCGGGGGGTCTGGAAATACCATATATTTT
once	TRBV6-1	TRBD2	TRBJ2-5	CASSELSGGALETQYF	TGTGCCAGCAGTGAACTAAGCGGGGGGGCCCTTGAGACCCAGTACTTC
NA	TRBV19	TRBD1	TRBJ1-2	CASSLSLAGGSGYTF	TGTGCCAGTAGTCTCTCTTTAGCAGGGGGCAGTGGCTACACCTTC
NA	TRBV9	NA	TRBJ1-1	CASSKQGMGIEAFF	TGTGCCAGCAGCAAGCAGGGTATGGGGATTGAAGCTTTCTTT
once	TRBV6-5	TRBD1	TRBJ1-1	CASSHGQDEAFF	TGTGCCAGCAGTCACGGACAGGATGAAGCTTTCTTT
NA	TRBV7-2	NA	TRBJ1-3	CASSAKQGTGNTIYF	TGTGCCAGCAGCGCAAAACAGGGAACGGGAAACACCATATATTTT
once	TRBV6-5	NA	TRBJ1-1	CASSYSGGGIEAFF	TGTGCCAGCAGTTACTCGGGCGGGGGCATTGAAGCTTTCTTT
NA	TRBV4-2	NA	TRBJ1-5	CASSQDQTANQPQHF	TGTGCCAGCAGCCAAGATCAGACAGCGAATCAGCCCCAGCATTTT
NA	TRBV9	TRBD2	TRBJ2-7	CASSPGGGAFEQYF	TGTGCCAGCAGCCCGGGCGGGGGGGCCTTCGAGCAGTACTTC
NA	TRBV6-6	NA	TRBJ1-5	CASSYGGSNQPQHF	TGTGCCAGCAGTTACGGCGGTAGCAATCAGCCCCAGCATTTT
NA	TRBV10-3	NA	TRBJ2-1	CAISELQEKPYNEQFF	TGTGCCATCAGTGAGCTACAGGAAAAGCCATACAATGAGCAGTTCTTC
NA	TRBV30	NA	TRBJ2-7	CAWSGLNFYEQYF	TGTGCCTGGAGTGGACTGAACTTCTACGAGCAGTACTTC
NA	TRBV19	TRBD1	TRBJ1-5	CASSARQGGQPQHF	TGTGCCAGTAGTGCTAGACAGGGAGGCCAGCCCCAGCATTTT
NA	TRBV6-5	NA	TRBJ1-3	CASSLRNTIYF	TGTGCCAGCAGTCTACGAAACACCATATATTTT